The clone carrying this T cell receptor beta chain showed up many times. Antigen specificity is unknown. Germline V gives CDR1 MDHEN, CDR2 SYDVKM. The CDR3 is 14 amino acids. Trimming removed 4 bases at V and 6 bases at J, with 13 bases between. Ophthalmopathy cases scored 3 or more on the Clinical Activity Score and 4 or more on NOSPECS grade, with duration below 3 months. The source of the sample is a study of T cells in Graves' hyperthyroidism and ophthalmopathy. Study-wide points: Ophthalmopathy got predicted by the model a median around six months before its onset.

Researchers amplified the TCR beta CDR3 regions from RNA transcripts. A set of HTBI primers served as the primers for a first-round RT-PCR of the TCR CDR3. TCRdb ran MiXCR on the multiplex PCR reads and lists one entry per CDR3 protein. The top ten clones hold roughly 44% of a sample with hundreds of thousands of distinct CDR3 sequences, about 20% of them seen once. The TCR originated in a man aged 35-49 years with Graves' ophthalmopathy. The sample taken for sequencing was blood. This rearrangement joins TRBV28 to TRBJ1-5; a possible D gene is TRBD1 (5 bases). As DNA, the CDR3 is TGTGCCAGCAGTTCCCTCTTCCAGGGTCAGCCCCAGCATTTT. It translates to CASSSLFQGQPQHF.